Shown below are 5 T cell receptor beta chains from a single sample sequenced in a study of cytomegalovirus exposure and HLA in healthy donors (dated by TCRdb to the late 2010s). Receptors were amplified or captured by the immunoSEQ multiplex PCR assay. This immuneACCESS table, as held by TCRdb, lists in-frame sequences with V and J called but not all clones. Of the missing ones, under half trace to an unresolved V gene in checked studies; the others have no known cause. The sample has some 170,000 clones on record, around 82% of them singletons. Of the sample, roughly a tenth falls within the top ten clones. The sample taken for sequencing was PBMCs. The receptors shown here come from a man under 40 in good health and CMV-seropositive.

The CDR3 DNA reads as TGCGCCAGCAGCCAGGGAAAGCTGACAGCGAGCTCCTATAATTCACCCCTCCACTTT. Its protein is CASSQGKLTASSYNSPLHF. V usage is TRBV4-1 and J usage is TRBJ1-6; D might be TRBD1 (5 bases). The CDR3 contains 19 residues. The germline CDR1 and CDR2 sequences are MGHRA and YSYEKL. V shed 3 bases and J shed 0 bases, with 18 bases lying between them.

This clone was seen a handful of times. This chain uses TRBV28 with TRBJ2-4; 7 bases align to TRBD1. This CDR3 spans 14 amino acids. Germline V gene lookup returns CDR1 MDHEN and CDR2 SYDVKM. Losses at the gene ends were 3 bases for V and 9 bases for J; bases not matched to a gene: 8. This CDR3 reads CASSLIGGGRIQYF. The DNA of the CDR3 is TGTGCCAGCAGTTTGATAGGGGGCGGCCGCATTCAGTACTTC.

V usage is TRBV19 and J usage is TRBJ1-3; D not resolved. CDR1 LNHDA and CDR2 SQIVND come from the germline V gene (reference sequence). This CDR3 is built from 14 residues. Trimming removed 5 bases at V and 7 bases at J, with 15 bases between. CDR3 sequence reads: CASSPQGLGNTIYF. In nucleotides, the CDR3 is TGTGCCAGTAGTCCCCAAGGCCTCGGGAACACCATATATTTT.

The chain couples TRBV15 to TRBJ2-3; tentative D call: TRBD2 (5 bases). The CDR3 is made up of 14 amino acids. CDR1 is LNHNV and CDR2 is YYDKDF in the germline V gene (reference sequence). V was cut by 5 bases and J by 3 bases, with 12 bases left in between. CDR3 region: CATSGLRETDTQYF. CDR3 nucleotides: TGTGCCACCAGCGGGCTGAGGGAGACAGATACGCAGTATTTT.

The genes are TRBV27 and TRBJ2-2; 8 bases line up with TRBD2. J was trimmed by 2 bases and V by 6 bases; bases with no gene match: 17. The CDR3 contains 19 residues. Per the germline V gene, CDR1 is MNHEY and CDR2 is SMNVEV (reference sequence). The DNA for the CDR3 is TGTGCCAGCAGGCGGCGGGGGGCCACCCATACCTCCAACACCGGGGAGCTGTTTTTT. This gives the protein CASRRRGATHTSNTGELFF.